This T cell receptor (beta chain) was captured in a study of blood T cell repertoires in COVID-19 (TCRdb year 2020). For context, the study as a whole: Samples from collaborators originated in the United States, Italy and Spain and spanned both the acute and convalescent phases of COVID-19. A freely available public database, intended as a resource for researchers studying the immune response to SARS-CoV-2, is where the repertoires were released. The dataset comprised deeply sampled blood TCRbeta repertoires from subjects exposed to, actively infected with, or recovered from COVID-19. The sample metadata nearly always contained a de-identified subject ID, COVID-19 status, age in years and sex. Samples came from the ongoing ImmuneRACE study (first 160 participants) plus 1,254 subjects from 6 global collaborators. The material from the prospective study consisted of cDNA or gDNA derived from T cells, B-cell-depleted T cells, or PBMCs. HLA class I and class II types, where available, came from metadata supplied by the sample provider rather than from assay-based typing.

At the junction V is shortened by 5 bases and J by 5 bases, with 15 bases in between. The CDR3 has 14 amino acids, counting the end cysteine and phenylalanine. This entry keeps only the CDR3 DNA: 42 bases, framed from base 1. Looking up the germline V gene yields CDR1 SGHDN and CDR2 FVKESK. Concerning this clone itself: The antigen it binds to is not known. One base away there is no much larger clone; base qualities are not given.

Participants in the prospective study were aged roughly 18 to 90 years, lived in 20 to 30 United States geographic areas, and enrolled through a virtual design. To assign participants to cohorts, the prospective study relied on clinical history that participants themselves reported in a screening survey and a study questionnaire. Recovered participants in ImmuneRACE Cohort 3 were defined as having two consecutive negative NP/OP PCR tests, clearance from a healthcare professional, or resolution of symptoms. Each participant in the prospective study had whole blood, serum and a nasopharyngeal or oropharyngeal swab collected by mobile phlebotomists. Over a roughly 2-month period, participants in the prospective study had the option of providing additional blood draws and questionnaires. Blood samples from the prospective study were shipped frozen or at room temperature prior to DNA extraction. TCRbeta CDR3 regions were amplified from genomic DNA using the immunoSEQ Assay, a bias-controlled multiplex PCR. Per the authors' processing: Nucleated cell counts per sample were estimated from amplification of reference gene primers within the assay. To quantify the absolute abundance of each unique TCRbeta CDR3 rearrangement, sequence reads were collapsed and filtered. For each sample, productive Simpson clonality was calculated as the square root of Simpson's diversity index across productive rearrangements. In its TCRdb copy, this immuneACCESS table keeps in-frame sequences only and misses some clones. Where compared with another copy, unresolved V genes explain less than half of these, and the others have no known cause. V, J and clone size are those of that table, while D and trimming were read from the DNA. Counted in this sample were roughly 290,000 clones; approximately 85% of them appeared once. The ten largest clonotypes hold roughly 4% of the sample.

Broader findings and caveats from the paper: The quantity of clinical and demographic metadata differed by source and by participant and was supplied without curation.

This chain is built from TRBV14 and TRBJ1-2; the D gene cannot be resolved reliably. The source material was PBMCs or T cells enriched from blood (not recorded which). This receptor was identified in a woman in her thirties who had recovered from COVID-19. CDR3 loop: CASSTEVSAYGYTF. The nucleotide sequence is TGTGCCAGCAGCACTGAGGTATCGGCGTATGGCTACACCTTC. The full variable domain, completed from the reference TRBV14 and TRBJ1-2 proteins outside the CDR3, reads EAGVTQFPSHSVIEKGQTVTLRCDPISGHDNLYWYRRVMGKEIKFLLHFVKESKQDESGMPNNRFLAERTGGTYSTLKVQPAELEDSGVYFCASSTEVSAYGYTFGSGTRLTVV.